A selection of T cell receptor beta chains follows, all from one sample in a study of CXCR3 chemokines and chemotherapy response in bladder cancer. TCRdb re-analysed the PCR reads in MiXCR, keeping a single row per CDR3 protein. The repertoire holds around 2,500 distinct CDR3 sequences, with 16% as singletons. The sample was acquired from a patient whose treatment included neoadjuvant chemotherapy. All receptors come from a human donor with bladder cancer that responded to neoadjuvant chemotherapy. Both conserved end residues are part of each CDR3. D genes are given only for firm matches. Clone size is shown for a subset of rows, as once, few, many or a class of expanded clone.

v_gene	j_gene	d_gene	abundance	CDR3nt	CDR3aa
TRBV12-3/TRBV12-4	TRBJ1-1	NA	many	TGTGCCAGCAGGCAGACAGGTGGGGTCCGTGAAGCTTTCTTT	CASRQTGGVREAFF
TRBV7-9	TRBJ2-7	TRBD1	many	TGTGCCAGCAGCCCTCAGGGGGTTACCTACGAGCAGTACTTC	CASSPQGVTYEQYF
TRBV12-3/TRBV12-4	TRBJ1-4	NA	many	TGTGCCAGCAGTTTTGGAGGGGCTAATGAAAAACTGTTTTTT	CASSFGGANEKLFF
TRBV6-5	TRBJ1-1	NA	few	TGTGCCAGCAGTTCCCGGGACGTCTTCGTGGCTTTCTTT	CASSSRDVFVAFF
TRBV6-5	TRBJ1-3	NA	medium-sized	TGTGCCAGCAGTACTGGGGGCCTCTCTGGAAACACCATATATTTT	CASSTGGLSGNTIYF
TRBV12-3/TRBV12-4	TRBJ2-1	TRBD2	many	TGTGCCAGCAGTTTGAGGACTAGCGGGAGTTACAATGAGCAGTTCTTC	CASSLRTSGSYNEQFF
TRBV6-2/TRBV6-3	TRBJ1-5	TRBD1	medium-sized	TGTGCCAGCAGAGGGACAGGGGGAAATCAGCCCCAGCATTTT	CASRGTGGNQPQHF
TRBV5-6	TRBJ2-2	NA	many	TGTGCCAGCAGCTCAATCGGCAGGGAAGACACCGGGGAGCTGTTTTTT	CASSSIGREDTGELFF
TRBV12-5	TRBJ2-3	TRBD1	many	TGTGCTAGTGGTACCGGGACAGTCAAGGATACGCAGTATTTT	CASGTGTVKDTQYF
TRBV6-1	TRBJ2-7	TRBD1	medium-sized	TGTGCCAGCAGTGAATGGGGGACAGGGGGATACGAGCAGTACTTC	CASSEWGTGGYEQYF
TRBV7-2	TRBJ1-6	NA	many	TGTGCCAGCAGCTTAGGAAGGGTTTATAATTCACCCCTCCACTTT	CASSLGRVYNSPLHF
TRBV28	TRBJ1-4	NA	NA	TGTGCCAGCAGTCCCCCGGGAGAAGAGGGGGAAAAACTGTTTTTT	CASSPPGEEGEKLFF
TRBV12-3/TRBV12-4	TRBJ2-7	NA	many	TGTGCCAGCAGTGGTGGGGGGCGGGAGCTGTCCTACGAGCAGTACTTC	CASSGGGRELSYEQYF
TRBV6-6	TRBJ2-2	TRBD1	many	TGTGCCAGCAGACCCCTACCCAGGACAGGGGGTGACACCGGGGAGCTGTTTTTT	CASRPLPRTGGDTGELFF
TRBV7-9	TRBJ1-1	TRBD1	medium-sized	TGTGCCAGCAGCTTAGAGTGGGGACAGGGGAACACTGAAGCTTTCTTT	CASSLEWGQGNTEAFF
TRBV19	TRBJ1-2	NA	large	TGTGCCAGTAGTTTACAGTTATCCAACTATGGCTACACCTTC	CASSLQLSNYGYTF
TRBV6-5	TRBJ2-6	NA	few	TGTGCCAGCGGTCAGCAATCTGGGGCCAACGTCCTGACTTTC	CASGQQSGANVLTF
TRBV18	TRBJ2-3	NA	medium-sized	TGTGCCAGCTCACCACCAGTAGATACGCAGTATTTT	CASSPPVDTQYF
TRBV7-3	TRBJ2-1	TRBD1	NA	TGTGCCAGCAGCTACTCCGGGACAGATTTATACAATGAGCAGTTCTTC	CASSYSGTDLYNEQFF
TRBV6-2/TRBV6-3	TRBJ2-1	TRBD2	large	TGTGCCAGCAGGCGACCCGGGACTAGAATAGGCGATGAGCAGTTCTTC	CASRRPGTRIGDEQFF
TRBV6-5	TRBJ2-1	NA	NA	TGTGCCAGCATCGAGGGGGAGGAAAATGAGCAGTTCTTC	CASIEGEENEQFF
TRBV6-2/TRBV6-3	TRBJ2-7	TRBD1	large	TGTGCCACTGCTGCCTGGACAGGGTCCTACGAGCAGTACTTC	CATAAWTGSYEQYF
TRBV5-4	TRBJ2-2	NA	many	TGTGCCAGCAGTTGGAGCCGCACCGGGGAGCTGTTTTTT	CASSWSRTGELFF
TRBV5-4	TRBJ1-3	NA	NA	TGTGTCAGCATCTTGGATGTAGGAGCTGGAAACACCATATATTTT	CVSILDVGAGNTIYF
TRBV7-2	TRBJ1-1	NA	medium-sized	TGTGCCAGCAGCTCCACCAGGGCCAACACTGAAGCTTTCTTT	CASSSTRANTEAFF
TRBV14	TRBJ2-3	NA	few	TGTGCCAGCAGCCGTCGACTTACAGATACGCAGTATTTT	CASSRRLTDTQYF
TRBV28	TRBJ2-7	TRBD2	NA	TGTGCCAGCAGTTTACAGGAGGGTACTAGCGGGAGTTACGAGCAGTACTTC	CASSLQEGTSGSYEQYF
TRBV27	TRBJ2-6	TRBD1	many	TGTGCCAGCACGCCCGGGACAGGTGTTCGGGTGGCCAACGTCCTGACTTTC	CASTPGTGVRVANVLTF
TRBV7-2	TRBJ2-1	TRBD2	many	TGTGCCAGCAGCTTATCAGCGGGATCCTACAATGAGCAGTTCTTC	CASSLSAGSYNEQFF
TRBV7-9	TRBJ2-1	NA	many	TGTGCCAGCAGCTCGCTACGAGGGGAGCAGTTCTTC	CASSSLRGEQFF
TRBV13	TRBJ2-2	NA	medium-sized	TGTGCCAGCAGCGCCCGGGGGCTAATGAACACCGGGGAGCTGTTTTTT	CASSARGLMNTGELFF
TRBV6-5	TRBJ1-1	NA	medium-sized	TGTGCCAGCAGCCCCGCCGGACCCACTGAAGCTTTCTTT	CASSPAGPTEAFF
TRBV7-2	TRBJ2-3	NA	medium-sized	TGTGCCAGCAGCACCCCTCGCACAGATACGCAGTATTTT	CASSTPRTDTQYF
TRBV6-5	TRBJ1-2	NA	NA	TGTGCCAGCAGTTATTTCCCAAAACCAACCGGGACGGGCGGCTACACCTTC	CASSYFPKPTGTGGYTF
TRBV6-2/TRBV6-3	TRBJ2-3	NA	large	TGTGCCAGCAGCGTTCAGAGCACAGATACGCAGTATTTT	CASSVQSTDTQYF
TRBV15	TRBJ1-1	NA	medium-sized	TGTGCCACCAGCAGACATATAGGGGGGACGGAAACTGAAGCTTTCTTT	CATSRHIGGTETEAFF
TRBV2	TRBJ1-6	NA	NA	TGTGCCAGCAGTGAAAGGCAGGCCAATTCACCCCTCCACTTT	CASSERQANSPLHF
TRBV19	TRBJ1-2	TRBD1	large	TGTGCCAGTAACCACCCCGGGACAGGGGGTTTCGGCTACACCTTC	CASNHPGTGGFGYTF
TRBV7-9	TRBJ2-7	NA	many	TGTGCCAGCAGCTTGAAGTCTGGCTACGAGCAGTACTTC	CASSLKSGYEQYF
TRBV12-3/TRBV12-4	TRBJ1-1	NA	many	TGTGCCAGCAGTTTTCTCCAGGGCACTGAAGCTTTCTTT	CASSFLQGTEAFF
TRBV13	TRBJ2-7	NA	many	TGTGCCAGCAGCTTCAGGGTCTACGAGCAGTACTTC	CASSFRVYEQYF
TRBV19	TRBJ2-2	NA	large	TGTGCCAGTAGGCAGGTGGTTACCGGGGAGCTGTTTTTT	CASRQVVTGELFF
TRBV7-9	TRBJ1-2	NA	few	TGTGCCAGCAGCTTAGTTCGCAGCGACTATGGCTACACCTTC	CASSLVRSDYGYTF
TRBV10-3	TRBJ1-1	TRBD1	large	TGTGCCATCATGGACAGGGAGGACACTGAAGCTTTCTTT	CAIMDREDTEAFF
TRBV11-2	TRBJ1-1	NA	NA	TGTGCCAGCAGCAAAGGACAGATGAACACTGAAGCTTTCTTT	CASSKGQMNTEAFF
TRBV6-5	TRBJ1-5	NA	NA	TGTGCCAGCAGTTACTCAGGGGCGCATCAGCCCCAGCATTTT	CASSYSGAHQPQHF
TRBV7-4	TRBJ1-1	NA	NA	TGTGCCAGCAGCTTAAGGCGGGGGGGCGGCACTGAAGCTTTCTTT	CASSLRRGGGTEAFF
TRBV7-2	TRBJ1-4	TRBD1	NA	TGTGCCAGCAGCCCCCTGGGACAGGGGCCTTTAGAGGAAAAACTGTTTTTT	CASSPLGQGPLEEKLFF
TRBV20-1	TRBJ2-7	NA	many	TGCAGTGCTAGCAGGCCGGGAGTGTCCTACGAGCAGTACTTC	CSASRPGVSYEQYF
TRBV24-1	TRBJ2-7	NA	many	TGTGCCACCAGTGCCCCCGGGGTGGAGCAGTACTTC	CATSAPGVEQYF
TRBV7-2	TRBJ2-2	NA	medium-sized	TGTGCCAGCAGCCCAGGTATCGCGAACACCGGGGAGCTGTTTTTT	CASSPGIANTGELFF
TRBV18	TRBJ1-2	NA	medium-sized	TGTGCCAGCTCTAGTCCGAACAGAGCTAACTATGGCTACACCTTC	CASSSPNRANYGYTF
TRBV15	TRBJ2-1	NA	many	TGTGCCACCCCCTTTAAGTTAGGGAATGAGCAGTTCTTC	CATPFKLGNEQFF